This T cell receptor (beta chain) was captured by sequencing in a study of blood T cell repertoires in COVID-19. Study in general: The United States, Italy and Spain were the sources of the acute and convalescent COVID-19 samples.

Per the original data handling: By means of reference gene primer amplification, nucleated cell counts were estimated. Sequencing used immunoSEQ multiplex PCR; TCRdb keeps in-frame clones, though not all of them. The DNA gave D and trimming, while V, J and clone size come from that table. Of about 43,000 clones in the sample, roughly 89% were seen once. Trimming removed 1 base from V and 3 bases from J, with 7 bases in between. This CDR3 is built from 13 residues. CDR1 and CDR2 from the germline V gene are SGHDN and FVKESK. The sequenced sample consisted of peripheral blood. The rearrangement uses TRBV14 and TRBJ2-7; TRBD1 might be the D (5 bases). The clonotype was recovered from a man aged 55 to 70 with active COVID-19. CDR3 nucleotides: TGTGCCAGCAGCCAAGTCCAGGGCTACGAGCAGTACTTC. This codes for CASSQVQGYEQYF.